These T cell receptor beta chains were read from a single sample in a study of T cells in Graves' hyperthyroidism and ophthalmopathy. TCRdb reprocessed the multiplex PCR reads via MiXCR and lists one record per CDR3 protein. Counted here are 700,000 or so distinct CDR3 sequences, approximately 16% occurring once; the ten biggest clones make up under 9.5%. The specimen sequenced was blood. All receptors derive from a man aged 18 to 30 with Graves' hyperthyroidism. The CDR3 runs from the conserved cysteine through the conserved F or W. Each record gives: CDR3 protein, CDR3 DNA, J gene, V gene, D gene, CDR3 length, clone size. A D gene is named only where the DNA matches it firmly. Some rows have no size entry. The others give once, few or many, or a class for an expanded clone.

CASSGVPAETQYF,TGTGCCAGCAGTGGGGTGCCCGCAGAGACCCAGTACTTC,TRBJ2-5,TRBV2,-,13,few
CASQSLAVTDTQYF,TGTGCCAGTCAGAGCCTAGCGGTCACAGATACGCAGTATTTT,TRBJ2-3,TRBV27,TRBD2,14,few
CASSFRVYADEQYF,TGTGCCAGCAGCTTTAGGGTGTACGCCGACGAGCAGTACTTC,TRBJ2-7,TRBV11-2,-,14,-
CASSLGRRENTEAFF,TGTGCCAGCAGTTTGGGCCGGCGGGAGAACACTGAAGCTTTCTTT,TRBJ1-1,TRBV28,-,15,many
CASSLEGRGGQETQYF,TGTGCCAGCAGTTTAGAGGGGCGGGGGGGCCAGGAGACCCAGTACTTC,TRBJ2-5,TRBV12-3/TRBV12-4,TRBD2,16,-
CASSHPGNGELFF,TGTGCCAGCAGCCACCCGGGGAACGGGGAGCTGTTTTTT,TRBJ2-2,TRBV7-3,-,13,-
CSASKSGFAKNIQYF,TGCAGTGCTAGTAAGAGTGGTTTTGCCAAAAACATTCAGTACTTC,TRBJ2-4,TRBV20-1,-,15,-
CASTRDRGKPEAFF,TGCGCCAGCACAAGGGACAGGGGGAAACCTGAAGCTTTCTTT,TRBJ1-1,TRBV5-1,TRBD1,14,-
CASSLRSGPEKLFF,TGTGCCAGCAGTTTAAGGTCAGGGCCTGAAAAACTGTTTTTT,TRBJ1-4,TRBV28,-,14,few
CASSVSNEKLFF,TGTGCCAGCAGCGTTAGTAATGAAAAACTGTTTTTT,TRBJ1-4,TRBV11-3,-,12,-
CASKRTYRDRVSGELFF,TGTGCCAGTAAGAGAACCTACCGGGACAGGGTATCCGGGGAGCTGTTTTTT,TRBJ2-2,TRBV19,TRBD1,17,few
CASRPTGTGMSGELFF,TGTGCCAGCAGGCCTACCGGGACAGGGATGAGCGGGGAGCTGTTTTTT,TRBJ2-2,TRBV12-3/TRBV12-4,TRBD1,16,many
CASSLEGYGHPPTYEQYF,TGTGCCAGCAGCTTAGAAGGATACGGACATCCACCCACCTACGAGCAGTACTTC,TRBJ2-7,TRBV11-3,-,18,few
CASSPAGLGTEAFF,TGTGCCAGCAGCCCCGCGGGCCTGGGGACTGAAGCTTTCTTT,TRBJ1-1,TRBV3-1,-,14,many
CATGGSNEKLFF,TGTGCCACCGGTGGATCCAATGAAAAACTGTTTTTT,TRBJ1-4,TRBV10-3,-,12,many
CASSPILFTDTQYF,TGTGCCAGCAGTCCTATCCTCTTCACAGATACGCAGTATTTT,TRBJ2-3,TRBV12-3/TRBV12-4,-,14,-
CSAAIGTYTGELFF,TGCAGTGCTGCGATCGGGACTTACACCGGGGAGCTGTTTTTT,TRBJ2-2,TRBV20-1,-,14,-
CASSFYPYEQYF,TGTGCCAGCAGCTTCTATCCGTACGAGCAGTACTTC,TRBJ2-7,TRBV11-2,-,12,many
CASSHQGRGANTEAFF,TGCGCCAGCAGCCATCAGGGTCGGGGGGCTAACACTGAAGCTTTCTTT,TRBJ1-1,TRBV4-1,-,16,-
CAWSGTGVGYGYTF,TGTGCCTGGAGTGGGACAGGGGTAGGCTATGGCTACACCTTC,TRBJ1-2,TRBV30,TRBD1,14,many